Presented here are 27 T cell receptor beta chains from one specimen sequenced in a study of blood T cell repertoires in COVID-19. Using immunoSEQ multiplex PCR, the repertoire was profiled, and TCRdb retains in-frame clones only, with some absent. This table holds 250,000 to 300,000 clones, 86% found once. The material sequenced was peripheral blood. These TCRs come from a man under 40 with active or convalescent COVID-19.

This chain joins TRBV4-1 and TRBJ2-2; 8 bases are shared with TRBD1. CDR3 length: 16 residues. Trimming removed 3 bases from V and 5 bases from J; junction bases left unmatched: 8. The V gene's germline CDR1 is MGHRA and CDR2 YSYEKL. The CDR3 region has the DNA TGCGCCAGCAGCCATCAAACACAGGGGGTTACCGGGGAGCTGTTTTTT. Encoded protein: CASSHQTQGVTGELFF.

The genes are TRBV7-2 and TRBJ2-7, with TRBD2 matching 7 bases. Per germline, CDR1 SGHTA and CDR2 FQGNSA. V dropped 2 bases and J dropped 6; count of bases not matched to a gene: 13. This CDR3 region has 16 residues. Here the CDR3 reads CASSLQWAGAESEQYF. CDR3 sequence (DNA): TGTGCCAGCAGCTTACAGTGGGCGGGAGCCGAGAGCGAGCAGTACTTC.

This rearrangement joins TRBV2 to TRBJ1-1, with TRBD1 as a possible D gene (5 bases). CDR3 length equals 15 residues. Germline CDR1 reads SNHLY; CDR2 reads FYNNEI. V lost 6 bases and J lost 3, with 17 bases in between. The CDR3 nucleotides are TGTGCCAGCAGAAAGACCGGGGGGTCGGACACTGAAGCTTTCTTT. Its translation: CASRKTGGSDTEAFF.

The chain has TRBV14 and TRBJ1-1; 8 bases map to TRBD1. The CDR3 spans 18 residues. Unmatched junction bases numbered 9, after V lost 0 bases and J lost 0 bases. CDR1 is SGHDN, CDR2 FVKESK, per germline. The DNA of the CDR3 is TGTGCCAGCAGCCAAGATCGTAGGCAGGGGGCAATGAACACTGAAGCTTTCTTT. Translation gives CASSQDRRQGAMNTEAFF.

In this sample, this clone turned up once. The chain links TRBV4-1 to TRBJ1-1; the D gene is possibly TRBD1 (5 bases). CDR1 and CDR2 (germline): MGHRA, YSYEKL. The CDR3 sequence is 14 residues long. V lost 1 base, J lost 3 bases, and 9 bases lay in between. Here the CDR3 reads CASSQGGEDTEAFF. The CDR3 nucleotides are TGCGCCAGCAGCCAAGGGGGGGAAGACACTGAAGCTTTCTTT.

CDR3 sequence (DNA): TGTGCTAGTGGTTTGACTTGGGGGACAGCGAGCACCGGGGAGCTGTTTTTT. As protein: CASGLTWGTASTGELFF. The J gene is TRBJ2-2, the V gene TRBV12-5; TRBD1 matches 7 bases. This CDR3 contains 17 residues. V trimming: 2 bases; J trimming: 4 bases; junction bases outside the gene matches: 10. Looked up from germline, CDR1 is LGHNT and CDR2 is FRNRAP.

V gene TRBV9 combines with J gene TRBJ2-3; 9 nucleotides align to TRBD2. V was clipped by 2 bases and J by 1 base; unmatched bases: 5. This CDR3 has 16 amino acids. Germline CDR1 is SGDLS and CDR2 is YYNGEE. CDR3 amino acids: CASSVSGGGGTDTQYF. CDR3 sequence (DNA): TGTGCCAGCAGCGTTAGCGGGGGAGGGGGCACAGATACGCAGTATTTT.

The chain employs TRBV4-1 and TRBJ1-1, with 12 bases identical to TRBD1. The V and J ends lost 2 bases and 6 bases, in that order; junction bases with no gene match: 7. There are 16 residues in the CDR3. The germline gives CDR1 MGHRA, CDR2 YSYEKL. CDR3 sequence reads: CASSQPGQGAWAEAFF. CDR3 sequence (DNA): TGCGCCAGCAGCCAACCGGGACAGGGGGCTTGGGCTGAAGCTTTCTTT.

The CDR3 loop is CASTPIGGGGREQFF. CDR3 nucleotide sequence: TGTGCCAGCACTCCAATTGGCGGGGGAGGTCGTGAGCAGTTCTTC. The chain is built from TRBV9 and TRBJ2-1, with 7 bases matching TRBD2. Trimming at V came to 6 bases and at J to 9 bases, leaving 15 bases not matched to a gene. Germline values: CDR1 SGDLS, CDR2 YYNGEE. The CDR3 spans 15 residues.

The V call is TRBV3-1 (or the pseudogene TRBV3-2), the J call TRBJ2-7, with D uncertain. The CDR3 sequence is 13 residues long. Trimming shortened V by 4 bases and J by 3 bases, and 10 bases separated the two germline ends. Germline V gives CDR1 LGHDT, CDR2 YNNKEL (reference sequence). CDR3 region: CASSRSSNYEQYF. CDR3 DNA: TGTGCCAGCAGCCGGAGCTCCAACTACGAGCAGTACTTC.

The chain carries TRBV27 and TRBJ2-7; D perhaps matches TRBD1 (6 bases). V lost 2 bases to trimming and J lost 5 bases, with 13 bases between them. The CDR3 has 14 amino acids. Germline loops: CDR1 MNHEY, CDR2 SMNVEV (reference sequence). CDR3 amino acids: CASSLTSGGHEQYF. In DNA, the CDR3 is TGTGCCAGCAGTTTAACCTCTGGGGGCCACGAGCAGTACTTC.

The rearrangement links TRBV11-2 to TRBJ2-7, with D unclear. Looked up from germline, CDR1 is SGHAT and CDR2 is FQNNGV. V was clipped by 3 bases and J by 2 bases, with 8 bases between them. This CDR3 has 13 residues. CDR3: CASSFGVTYEQYF. CDR3 in DNA: TGTGCCAGCAGCTTCGGAGTTACCTACGAGCAGTACTTC.

The V call is TRBV7-8, the J call TRBJ2-7; 8 bases match TRBD2. The CDR3 totals 16 residues. V lost 5 bases to trimming and J lost 4 bases; unmatched junction nucleotides: 13. Germline V gives CDR1 SGHVS, CDR2 FQNEAQ. The DNA for the CDR3 is TGTGCCAGCAGCCCCGGGGTTGGCGGGGGGTTTTACGAGCAGTACTTC. It codes for CASSPGVGGGFYEQYF.

On this clone: The same CDR3 can be traced to other DNA sequences in this sample. The chain employs TRBV4-3 and TRBJ2-7; the match to TRBD2 covers 7 bases. Trimming took 0 bases from V and 4 from J; bases not matched to a gene: 3. The germline V gene encodes CDR1 LGHNA and CDR2 YSLEER. The CDR3 consists of 14 residues. CDR3 in amino acids: CASSQDRGGYEQYF. The CDR3 DNA reads TGCGCCAGCAGCCAAGATCGCGGGGGATACGAGCAGTACTTC.

This chain joins TRBV5-6 and TRBJ1-6; no definite D call. Trimming cost V 0 bases and J 10 bases, with 14 bases left between them. This CDR3 has 15 residues. CDR1 is SGHDT, CDR2 YYEEEE, per germline. CDR3 amino acids: CASSLAGRMESPLHF. In DNA, the CDR3 is TGTGCCAGCAGCTTGGCCGGCCGGATGGAGTCACCCCTCCACTTT.

The table lists this clone with a count of one. The chain joins TRBV5-4 to TRBJ2-1; D unclear. Germline V gene data show CDR1 as SGHNT and CDR2 as YYREEE (reference sequence). V was shortened by 0 bases and J by 2 bases, with 12 bases between the two germline ends. The CDR3 runs 16 residues. CDR3: CASSLVGLPAYNEQFF. The CDR3 coding sequence is TGTGCCAGCAGCTTGGTTGGGCTACCCGCCTACAATGAGCAGTTCTTC.

DNA for the CDR3: TGTGCCAGCAGCGAAAGACTCGGCATGAACACTGAAGCTTTCTTT. The encoded protein is CASSERLGMNTEAFF. The chain joins TRBV11-2 to TRBJ1-1; D unresolved. CDR1 and CDR2 (germline): SGHAT, FQNNGV. The CDR3 contains 15 residues. The ends were cut back, 5 bases at V and 0 bases at J, with 13 bases in the middle.

This chain connects TRBV11-2 to TRBJ2-7, with 7 bases matching TRBD2. Per germline, CDR1 SGHAT and CDR2 FQNNGV. V dropped 4 bases and J dropped 0; count of bases not matched to a gene: 3. The CDR3 contains 14 residues. CDR3 amino acids: CASSWGLNSYEQYF. For the CDR3, the DNA is TGTGCCAGCAGCTGGGGACTAAACTCCTACGAGCAGTACTTC. Looking up the rest from reference TRBV11-2 and TRBJ2-7 gives the full variable domain: EAGVAQSPRYKIIEKRQSVAFWCNPISGHATLYWYQQILGQGPKLLIQFQNNGVVDDSQLPKDRFSAERLKGVDSTLKIQPAKLEDSAVYLCASSWGLNSYEQYFGPGTRLTVT.

The chain joins TRBV21-1 to TRBJ2-1; TRBD1 is taken as the D call from the table, unchecked against the DNA. TRBV21-1 is classified as a pseudogene. The CDR3 contains 16 residues. The CDR3 is CASIHPGLYSYNEQFF. CDR3 nucleotides: TGTGCCAGCATCCATCCAGGGCTCTACTCCTACAATGAGCAGTTCTTC.

The rearrangement links TRBV11-3 to TRBJ2-1; 7 positions match TRBD1. From germline, CDR1 is SGHNT and CDR2 YENEEA. This CDR3 spans 14 amino acids. V trimming: 1 base; J trimming: 9 bases; junction bases outside the gene matches: 6. CDR3 sequence reads: CASSLGYRGSEQFF. Written as DNA, the CDR3 is TGTGCCAGCAGCTTAGGTTACAGGGGCTCTGAGCAGTTCTTC.

The chain joins TRBV5-6 to TRBJ1-4; 8 bases map to TRBD1. V gave up 4 bases and J gave up 4 bases; unmatched junction bases: 9. From germline, CDR1 is SGHDT and CDR2 YYEEEE. The CDR3 is 16 residues long. CDR3 in DNA: TGTGCCAGCAGCCTAGCCACAGGGGGAGGTAATGAAAAACTGTTTTTT. Translating it yields CASSLATGGGNEKLFF.

The V and J genes are TRBV7-2 and TRBJ1-1, with a tentative D call TRBD1 (5 bases). V lost 5 bases, J lost 4 bases, and 17 bases lay in between. The germline gives CDR1 SGHTA, CDR2 FQGNSA. CDR3 length equals 15 residues. The CDR3 protein is CASSPTPGGVTEAFF. DNA for the CDR3: TGTGCCAGCAGCCCGACCCCGGGGGGTGTCACTGAAGCTTTCTTT. Variable domain in full (rest from reference TRBV7-2 and TRBJ1-1): GAGVSQSPSNKVTEKGKDVELRCDPISGHTALYWYRQSLGQGLEFLIYFQGNSAPDKSGLPSDRFSAERTGGSVSTLTIQRTQQEDSAVYLCASSPTPGGVTEAFFGQGTRLTVV.

This clone has just a few counts. The rearrangement joins TRBV7-8 to TRBJ1-2; D gene ambiguous. The germline CDR1 and CDR2 sequences are SGHVS and FQNEAQ. The V end lost 2 bases, the J end lost 3 bases, and 10 bases lay between the germline ends. This CDR3 is 14 amino acids long. In DNA form, the CDR3 reads TGTGCCAGCAGCTTAACTTCCGGGGACTATGGCTACACCTTC. Its protein is CASSLTSGDYGYTF. The complete variable domain, with remaining parts taken from reference TRBV7-8 and TRBJ1-2, reads GAGVSQSPRYKVAKRGQDVALRCDPISGHVSLFWYQQALGQGPEFLTYFQNEAQLDKSGLPSDRFFAERPEGSVSTLKIQRTQQEDSAVYLCASSLTSGDYGYTFGSGTRLTVV.

The J gene is TRBJ1-2, the V gene TRBV6-5; no definite D call. The CDR3 totals 16 residues. V lost 0 bases and J lost 3, with 14 bases in between. Germline values: CDR1 MNHEY, CDR2 SVGAGI. DNA for the CDR3: TGTGCCAGCAGTTACTCACGAGGGTTCCTAGACTATGGCTACACCTTC. Its translation is CASSYSRGFLDYGYTF.

V is TRBV6-6 and J is TRBJ1-5, with D maybe TRBD1 (6 bases). The CDR3 extends over 15 amino acids. The germline V gene has CDR1 MNHNY and CDR2 SVGAGI (reference sequence). The V and J ends lost 6 bases and 3 bases respectively, with 15 bases between them. The CDR3 nucleotides read TGTGCCAGCAGGAATCCCGACAGGTTCAATCAGCCCCAGCATTTT. Residues: CASRNPDRFNQPQHF.

This clone was recorded a few times. The CDR3 nucleotides read TGTGCCAGCAGTGCCCAACTAGCGGGGGTCGGTTACGAGCAGTACTTC. This encodes CASSAQLAGVGYEQYF. The genes are TRBV6-1 and TRBJ2-7, with 11 positions matching TRBD2. CDR1 is MNHNS, CDR2 SASEGT, per germline. The CDR3 is 16 residues long. The V gene end was trimmed by 4 bases and the J gene end by 4 bases; junction bases not matched to a gene: 9.

J is TRBJ2-7 and V is TRBV3-1 (or the pseudogene TRBV3-2); D may be TRBD1 (5 bases). Germline values: CDR1 LGHDT, CDR2 YNNKEL (reference sequence). CDR3 length: 14 amino acids. Trimming pared 1 base from V and 5 bases from J, leaving 12 bases between. The CDR3 protein is CASSQVFRQNEQYF. CDR3 nucleotides: TGTGCCAGCAGCCAAGTTTTCCGACAGAACGAGCAGTACTTC.